A selection of T cell receptor beta chains follows, all from one sample in a study of CD8+CD57+ T cells in acquired aplastic anemia. TCRdb passed the reads through MiXCR, listing each CDR3 protein once. The repertoire holds approximately 470,000 distinct CDR3 sequences, less than 35% seen once, with around 0.82% in the top ten. Sequences were obtained from sorted CD4+, CD8+, or CD8+CD57+ T cells (not recorded which) from PBMCs. These receptors originate from a human donor with aplastic anemia. CDR3s include the opening cysteine and the closing phenylalanine or tryptophan. A D gene is named only where the DNA matches it firmly. Clone size is shown for a subset of rows, as once, few, many or a class of expanded clone.

J gene	D gene	V gene	clone size	CDR3 protein	CDR3 DNA
TRBJ2-1	TRBD2	TRBV4-2	NA	CASSQEGLAGANEQFF	TGTGCCAGCAGCCAAGAGGGACTAGCGGGAGCAAATGAGCAGTTCTTC
TRBJ2-1	TRBD2	TRBV19	few	CASSSGTSGRFNEQFF	TGTGCCAGTAGTTCCGGGACTAGCGGGAGGTTCAATGAGCAGTTCTTC
TRBJ2-5	TRBD2	TRBV11-2	NA	CASSATSGRETQYF	TGTGCCAGCAGCGCGACTAGCGGCCGAGAGACCCAGTACTTC
TRBJ2-5	NA	TRBV20-1	NA	CSARDRILGSQYF	TGCAGTGCTAGAGATCGGATCTTGGGTTCCCAGTACTTC
TRBJ2-3	NA	TRBV5-1	many	CASSLEADTQYF	TGTGCCAGCAGCTTAGAGGCAGATACGCAGTATTTT
TRBJ2-7	NA	TRBV19	many	CASSMRQGSIEQYF	TGTGCCAGTAGTATGCGGCAGGGTTCGATCGAGCAGTACTTC
TRBJ2-7	TRBD2	TRBV20-1	many	CSLGTGGSEQYF	TGCAGCCTAGGGACGGGCGGGAGCGAGCAGTACTTC
TRBJ2-3	TRBD2	TRBV24-1	few	CATSDFWTSGSTDTQYF	TGTGCCACCAGTGATTTCTGGACTAGCGGGAGCACAGATACGCAGTATTTT
TRBJ2-7	TRBD1	TRBV15	many	CATSRDLPGQGTYEQYF	TGTGCCACCAGCAGAGATCTTCCGGGACAGGGGACTTACGAGCAGTACTTC
TRBJ1-2	NA	TRBV15	NA	CATSRDRLSGDGYTF	TGTGCCACCAGCAGAGATCGTTTGTCGGGGGATGGCTACACCTTC
TRBJ2-3	TRBD2	TRBV11-1	few	CASSKLAGGIVDTQYF	TGTGCCAGCAGTAAACTAGCGGGGGGCATAGTAGATACGCAGTATTTT
TRBJ2-7	NA	TRBV11-1	NA	CASSKMDSPYEQYF	TGTGCCAGCAGCAAAATGGATAGCCCCTACGAGCAGTACTTC
TRBJ1-6	TRBD1	TRBV7-8	NA	CASNPGQGSPLHF	TGTGCCAGCAACCCGGGACAGGGATCACCCCTCCACTTT
TRBJ1-4	NA	TRBV25-1	NA	CASTPGWSGEELFF	TGTGCCAGCACCCCAGGGTGGAGCGGGGAAGAACTGTTTTTT
TRBJ1-6	TRBD1	TRBV7-8	many	CASSPPGTGANSPLHF	TGTGCCAGCAGCCCCCCCGGGACAGGGGCTAATTCACCCCTCCACTTT